This is a list of T cell receptor beta chains from one sample in a study of blood T cell repertoires in COVID-19. TCRdb's copy holds only in-frame clones and misses some; the assay was immunoSEQ multiplex PCR. The data contain over 200,000 clones, 80% to 85% of them singletons. The sample consisted of peripheral blood. These receptors were obtained from a man aged 40-50 years with acute or convalescent COVID-19. CDR3s include the opening cysteine and the closing phenylalanine or tryptophan. D genes are given only for firm matches. Only some rows state a clone size, as once, few, many or a class for expanded clones.

d_call: .; v_call: TRBV19; clone_size: .; j_call: TRBJ2-1; cdr3_nt: TGTGCCAGTCAGAATCTCGGGGATACCTACAATGAGCAGTTCTTC; cdr3_aa: CASQNLGDTYNEQFF
d_call: TRBD1; v_call: TRBV19; clone_size: .; j_call: TRBJ1-3; cdr3_nt: TGTGCCAGTAGTGCACAGGGGGATGGAAACACCATATATTTT; cdr3_aa: CASSAQGDGNTIYF
d_call: TRBD2; v_call: TRBV27; clone_size: .; j_call: TRBJ2-3; cdr3_nt: TGTGCCAGCAGTCCACGGACTAGCGGGAGGGATACGCAGTATTTT; cdr3_aa: CASSPRTSGRDTQYF
d_call: TRBD1; v_call: TRBV7-3; clone_size: .; j_call: TRBJ1-2; cdr3_nt: TGTGCCAGCAGCTTGAAACAGACAGGGGTTGATGGCTACACCTTC; cdr3_aa: CASSLKQTGVDGYTF
d_call: .; v_call: TRBV19; clone_size: once; j_call: TRBJ1-5; cdr3_nt: TGTGCCAGTAGTACCTTAGCGGAGCCCCAGCATTTT; cdr3_aa: CASSTLAEPQHF
d_call: .; v_call: TRBV9; clone_size: .; j_call: TRBJ1-5; cdr3_nt: TGTGCCAGCAGCGTAGCGGGGGTGGATCAGCCCCAGCATTTT; cdr3_aa: CASSVAGVDQPQHF
d_call: TRBD2; v_call: TRBV6-5; clone_size: .; j_call: TRBJ2-3; cdr3_nt: TGTGCCAGCAGTTACAAGGCGGGAGGTTACACAGATACGCAGTATTTT; cdr3_aa: CASSYKAGGYTDTQYF
d_call: .; v_call: TRBV7-2; clone_size: few; j_call: TRBJ1-5; cdr3_nt: TGTGCCAGCAGCCCTGCCGCGATGAGCAATCAGCCCCAGCATTTT; cdr3_aa: CASSPAAMSNQPQHF
d_call: .; v_call: TRBV9; clone_size: .; j_call: TRBJ2-5; cdr3_nt: TGTGCCAGCAGCGTAGATAGAGGCTCCCAAGAGACCCAGTACTTC; cdr3_aa: CASSVDRGSQETQYF
d_call: .; v_call: TRBV20-1; clone_size: .; j_call: TRBJ1-5; cdr3_nt: TGCAGTGCTAGTCGGGGGGACAATCAGCCCCAGCATTTT; cdr3_aa: CSASRGDNQPQHF
d_call: .; v_call: TRBV7-2; clone_size: .; j_call: TRBJ2-1; cdr3_nt: TGTGCCAGTCCCCTAGTCGGGTCTGTACAGTTCTTC; cdr3_aa: CASPLVGSVQFF
d_call: .; v_call: TRBV6-1; clone_size: .; j_call: TRBJ1-6; cdr3_nt: TGTGCCAGCAGTGAACTGGGGGCAGGCAGTGGGCCCCTCCACTTT; cdr3_aa: CASSELGAGSGPLHF
d_call: TRBD1; v_call: TRBV6-5; clone_size: .; j_call: TRBJ1-2; cdr3_nt: TGTGCCAGCAGTTCGCTACAGGGGGCCCGAAACTATGGCTACACCTTC; cdr3_aa: CASSSLQGARNYGYTF
d_call: .; v_call: TRBV5-1; clone_size: .; j_call: TRBJ1-1; cdr3_nt: TGCGCCAGCAGCTTGGATCACGTCAGATTGAACACTGAAGCTTTCTTT; cdr3_aa: CASSLDHVRLNTEAFF
d_call: .; v_call: TRBV2; clone_size: .; j_call: TRBJ2-5; cdr3_nt: TGTGCCAGCAGGGCCGAAGAAGAGACCCAGTACTTC; cdr3_aa: CASRAEEETQYF
d_call: TRBD1; v_call: TRBV19; clone_size: .; j_call: TRBJ1-5; cdr3_nt: TGTGCCAGTGGCCCGACATTAGGGGGCTATCAGCCCCAGCATTTT; cdr3_aa: CASGPTLGGYQPQHF
d_call: TRBD1; v_call: TRBV19; clone_size: .; j_call: TRBJ1-6; cdr3_nt: TGTGCCAGTAGAGAAACAGGGGGCAGCGATTCACCCCTCCACTTT; cdr3_aa: CASRETGGSDSPLHF
d_call: TRBD1; v_call: TRBV19; clone_size: .; j_call: TRBJ2-3; cdr3_nt: TGTGCCAGTAGTCCATTAGACAGGGACGATACGCAGTATTTT; cdr3_aa: CASSPLDRDDTQYF
d_call: .; v_call: TRBV18; clone_size: few; j_call: TRBJ2-7; cdr3_nt: TGTGCCAGCTCACCAAGTAAGAGTTCTTGGCGGGCGGCCTACGAGCAGTACTTC; cdr3_aa: CASSPSKSSWRAAYEQYF
d_call: .; v_call: TRBV6-1; clone_size: .; j_call: TRBJ1-5; cdr3_nt: TGTGCCAGCAGTGATTCACGGGTCCAGCCCCAGCATTTT; cdr3_aa: CASSDSRVQPQHF
d_call: TRBD1; v_call: TRBV4-1; clone_size: .; j_call: TRBJ2-3; cdr3_nt: TGCGCCAGCAAAAGCCGCGTTGAGGGGGCGCGTTCCACAGATACGCAGTATTTT; cdr3_aa: CASKSRVEGARSTDTQYF